These 17 T cell receptor beta chains were sequenced from one sample in a study of Graves' ophthalmopathy and Graves' hyperthyroidism. Using RNA transcripts, the TCR beta CDR3 regions were amplified. HTBI primers were employed in first-round RT-PCR, then a second-round multiplex PCR followed. TCRdb recomputed calls from the multiplex PCR reads with MiXCR, one row per CDR3 protein. This table has 500,000 to 600,000 distinct CDR3 sequences, less than 40% appearing once. The sequenced material came from peripheral blood or thyroid tissue (not recorded which). The receptors were sampled from an adult man with Graves' hyperthyroidism.

The chain joins TRBV19 to TRBJ2-7; 7 nucleotides match TRBD2. Per germline, CDR1 LNHDA and CDR2 SQIVND (reference sequence). This CDR3 comprises 14 residues. V trimming: 5 bases; J trimming: 2 bases; junction bases outside the gene matches: 6. The CDR3 coding sequence is TGTGCCAGTAGTGGCCGCGCGGGAGCCTACGAGCAGTACTTC. Its translation: CASSGRAGAYEQYF. Complete variable domain (other parts from reference TRBV19 and TRBJ2-7): DGGITQSPKYLFRKEGQNVTLSCEQNLNHDAMYWYRQDPGQGLRLIYYSQIVNDFQKGDIAEGYSVSREKKESFPLTVTSAQKNPTAFYLCASSGRAGAYEQYFGPGTRLTVT.

This clonotype appeared a few times. The rearrangement uses TRBV2 and TRBJ1-5; the D gene is possibly TRBD1 (6 bases). V lost 6 bases and J 5 bases, leaving 11 bases between the germline ends. The CDR3 has 13 residues. Germline CDR1 SNHLY, CDR2 FYNNEI. Written as DNA, the CDR3 is TGTGCCAGCAGATCTACAGGGTATCAGCCCCAGCATTTT. This gives the protein CASRSTGYQPQHF.

The chain combines TRBV7-2 with TRBJ2-2, with D unclear. This CDR3 has 12 residues. V lost 3 bases and J lost 5, with 4 bases in between. The germline V gene encodes CDR1 SGHTA and CDR2 FQGNSA. CDR3 region: CASSFHTGELFF. The CDR3, as DNA: TGTGCCAGCAGCTTTCATACCGGGGAGCTGTTTTTT.

This clonotype was detected many times. This rearrangement joins TRBV12-3 or TRBV12-4 to TRBJ1-5; 10 bases align to TRBD1. This CDR3 region has 17 residues. V gave up 0 bases and J gave up 5 bases; unmatched junction bases: 7. This CDR3 reads CASSLAGGQGTDQPQHF. In DNA, the CDR3 is TGTGCCAGCAGTTTAGCGGGGGGACAGGGGACAGATCAGCCCCAGCATTTT.

This clonotype was detected only a few times. V is TRBV29-1 and J is TRBJ2-2; 15 nucleotides align to TRBD2. CDR3 size: 15 residues. J was trimmed by 6 bases and V by 7 bases; bases with no gene match: 6. Germline lookup yields CDR1 SQVTM and CDR2 ANQGSEA. The CDR3 spells CSGTSGRVTSGELFF. The CDR3, as DNA: TGCAGCGGGACTAGCGGGAGGGTAACGTCCGGGGAGCTGTTTTTT.

This clonotype has a count of ten or more. The CDR3 DNA is TGTGCCAGCAGTGATCGGACAATCAGAAACACCATATATTTT. Translated: CASSDRTIRNTIYF. This chain connects TRBV25-1 to TRBJ1-3; TRBD1 might be the D (5 bases). V was pared by 3 bases and J by 5 bases, with 11 bases between. Germline V gene sequence: CDR1 MGHDK, CDR2 SYGVNS. The CDR3 length is 14 residues.

As regards this clonotype: Its ends do not fully match the called genes, so a read error is possible. The chain carries TRBV7-3 and TRBJ2-6; D unclear. The V gene's germline CDR1 is SGHTA and CDR2 FQGTGA. CDR3 length: 20 amino acids. CDR3 nucleotides: TGCGCCAGCAGCCAAGGACCCCCAACCGGTTTCCTGACTGGGGCCAACGTCCTGACTTTC. Amino acids: CASSQGPPTGFLTGANVLTF.

In this sample, this clonotype turned up many times. The chain uses TRBV2 and TRBJ1-2; D is undetermined. V was clipped by 0 bases and J by 8 bases, with 10 bases between them. The CDR3 length is 13 residues. Germline CDR1 is SNHLY and CDR2 is FYNNEI. The CDR3: CASSEARRLGYTF. The CDR3 nucleotides read TGTGCCAGCAGTGAAGCGCGGAGGCTCGGCTACACCTTC.

This clonotype was counted a single time. The CDR3 DNA is TGTGCCAGCAGCTTAGTGGGACTAGGAATTGACAATGAGCAGTTCTTC. It codes for CASSLVGLGIDNEQFF. The genes are TRBV7-9 and TRBJ2-1; 8 nucleotides align to TRBD2. This CDR3 is built from 16 residues. The germline CDR1 and CDR2 sequences are SEHNR and FQNEAQ (reference sequence). Losses at the gene ends were 1 base for V and 5 bases for J; bases not matched to a gene: 7. Based on the CDR3 plus reference TRBV7-9 and TRBJ2-1, the full variable domain is DTGVSQNPRHKITKRGQNVTFRCDPISEHNRLYWYRQTLGQGPEFLTYFQNEAQLEKSRLLSDRFSAERPKGSFSTLEIQRTEQGDSAMYLCASSLVGLGIDNEQFFGPGTRLTVL.

This chain joins TRBV2 and TRBJ1-5; D ambiguous. Looked up from germline, CDR1 is SNHLY and CDR2 is FYNNEI. Trimming removed 4 bases at V and 7 bases at J, with 11 bases between. CDR3 size: 13 residues. The CDR3 loop reads CASSGWRQQPQHF. CDR3 DNA: TGTGCCAGCAGTGGGTGGCGACAACAGCCCCAGCATTTT.

This chain connects TRBV28 to TRBJ1-2; D call uncertain. The germline gives CDR1 MDHEN, CDR2 SYDVKM. The CDR3 has 14 amino acids. Between the trimmed V and J ends, which lost 6 bases and 2 bases, there was a span of 13 bases. DNA of the CDR3: TGTGCCAGCAGCACCCAGAGCGTAAACTATGGCTACACCTTC. It encodes CASSTQSVNYGYTF.

Of note for this clonotype: The junction departs from the called germline gene at one end, perhaps through a read error. This chain uses TRBV29-1 with TRBJ2-2, with TRBD1 matching 8 bases. The CDR3 is 14 residues long. Germline lookup yields CDR1 SQVTM and CDR2 ANQGSEA. CDR3 sequence reads: CSAEDREETGELVF. The CDR3 DNA sequence: TGCAGCGCTGAGGACAGGGAGGAGACCGGGGAGCTGGTTTTT.

This clonotype was found many times. The chain uses TRBV19 and TRBJ2-7; D is unresolved. V was shortened by 10 bases and J by 3 bases, with 22 bases between the two germline ends. The CDR3 contains 15 residues. Germline CDR1 LNHDA, CDR2 SQIVND (reference sequence). The CDR3 here is CATRDNNGESYEQYF. CDR3 DNA sequence: TGTGCCACCAGAGACAATAACGGTGAAAGCTACGAGCAGTACTTC. Filled out from reference TRBV19 and TRBJ2-7, the complete variable domain reads DGGITQSPKYLFRKEGQNVTLSCEQNLNHDAMYWYRQDPGQGLRLIYYSQIVNDFQKGDIAEGYSVSREKKESFPLTVTSAQKNPTAFYLCATRDNNGESYEQYFGPGTRLTVT.

There are a few counts of this clonotype. The V and J genes are TRBV20-1 and TRBJ1-5; 8 bases fit TRBD1. Germline loops: CDR1 DFQATT, CDR2 SNEGSKA (reference sequence). The CDR3 covers 14 residues. Germline trimming cut 5 bases from V and 6 bases from J; bases unmatched to any gene: 9. The chain's CDR3 is CSASDRGPSQPQHF. CDR3 nucleotide sequence: TGCAGTGCTTCTGACAGGGGCCCCTCTCAGCCCCAGCATTTT.

This clonotype was picked up many times. This rearrangement joins TRBV10-3 to TRBJ2-5, with 10 bases aligning to TRBD2. This CDR3 spans 14 amino acids. After removal of 6 bases from V and 4 bases from J, the junction contained 5 bases not matched to a gene. CDR1 and CDR2 from the germline V gene are ENHRY and SYGVKD. CDR3 sequence: CAIRPGTSVETQYF. The DNA for the CDR3 is TGTGCCATCAGACCCGGGACTAGCGTAGAGACCCAGTACTTC.

On this clonotype: This may come from a read error, since a much larger clone is one base off. The conserved phenylalanine or tryptophan is not found at the CDR3 terminus, so this likely reflects a read error. The J gene is TRBJ1-1, the V gene TRBV11-2, with D unresolved. Trimming pared 0 bases from V and 4 bases from J, leaving 3 bases between. CDR3 length: 12 residues. Germline V lookup: CDR1 SGHAT, CDR2 FQNNGV. In nucleotides, the CDR3 is TGTGCCAGCAGCTTAGATGGCACTGAAGCTTTCTCT. Its translation is CASSLDGTEAFS.

There are a few counts of this clonotype. This may be a read error: a much more frequent sequence differs by one nucleotide. The chain is built from TRBV19 and TRBJ2-5; tentatively, D is TRBD1 (5 bases). Germline CDR1 is LNHDA and CDR2 is SQIVND (reference sequence). The CDR3 sequence is 13 residues long. The CDR3 here is CASSPRARETRYF. DNA of the CDR3: TGTGCCAGTAGTCCCAGGGCCCGAGAGACCCGGTACTTC.